A single sample gave rise to the 5 T cell receptor beta chains below, sequenced in a study of CD8 T cells in Susac syndrome. An amount of RNA that ranged from roughly 0.45 to 1 ug was reverse transcribed with random hexamers. TCRdb ran MiXCR on the immunoSEQ multiplex PCR reads and lists one entry per CDR3 protein. This table has about 180,000 distinct CDR3 sequences, around 95% appearing once. The sample comprised CD8+ T cells from PBMCs. Receptors were obtained from a human donor with multiple sclerosis.

The chain employs TRBV20-1 and TRBJ2-5; possible D gene TRBD1, 6 bases. Deletions cut 0 bases from V and 0 bases from J, with 14 bases between. This CDR3 spans 16 amino acids. Germline CDR1 reads DFQATT; CDR2 reads SNEGSKA (reference sequence). The CDR3 DNA reads TGCAGTGCTAGAGATGGACAGCAAGCGTACCAAGAGACCCAGTACTTC. Its translation: CSARDGQQAYQETQYF.

The V gene is TRBV7-3, the J gene TRBJ2-3; 8 bases line up with TRBD2. Germline loops: CDR1 SGHTA, CDR2 FQGTGA. Trimming at V came to 1 base and at J to 2 bases, leaving 5 bases not matched to a gene. The CDR3 spans 16 residues. CDR3 region: CASSLSVAGNTDTQYF. The CDR3 region has the DNA TGTGCCAGCAGCTTAAGTGTAGCGGGAAACACAGATACGCAGTATTTT.

The V and J genes are TRBV29-1 and TRBJ2-1; D is tentatively TRBD1 or TRBD2 (5 bases each). V dropped 7 bases and J dropped 2 bases, with 18 bases sitting between them. Germline CDR1 reads SQVTM; CDR2 reads ANQGSEA. CDR3 size: 15 residues. CDR3 residues: CSAVVGTPAYNEQFF. The CDR3 DNA reads as TGCAGCGCCGTTGTGGGGACCCCGGCCTACAATGAGCAGTTCTTC.

The CDR3 sequence is CASNSGVTGELFF. Here the CDR3 DNA reads TGTGCCAGCAATTCGGGAGTTACCGGGGAGCTGTTTTTT. The rearrangement uses TRBV27 and TRBJ2-2; TRBD2 is a possible D gene (6 bases). Trimming left V 7 bases short and J 5 bases short, with 11 bases between. The V gene's germline CDR1 is MNHEY and CDR2 SMNVEV (reference sequence). There are 13 residues in the CDR3.

The CDR3 DNA reads as TGTGCCAGCAGCGAGGGGGGTAGGTCCTACGAGCAGTACTTC. Amino acid sequence: CASSEGGRSYEQYF. The chain has TRBV9 and TRBJ2-7; D may correspond to TRBD1 or TRBD2 (6 bases each). The V gene's germline CDR1 is SGDLS and CDR2 YYNGEE. V was trimmed by 3 bases and J by 1 base, leaving 11 bases between them. The CDR3 covers 14 residues.